A single sample gave rise to the 27 T cell receptor beta chains below, sequenced in a study of blood T cell repertoires in COVID-19. The repertoire was sequenced with immunoSEQ multiplex PCR; TCRdb's copy has only in-frame clones and lacks some. The sample lists more than 150,000 clones, about 88% occurring once. The sequenced sample consisted of peripheral blood. The receptor set was obtained from a woman in her 70s with acute or convalescent COVID-19.

The J gene is TRBJ1-5, the V gene TRBV6-6; 8 bases are shared with TRBD1. The length of the CDR3 is 17 residues. After removal of 5 bases from V and 6 bases from J, the junction contained 15 bases not matched to a gene. Germline V gives CDR1 MNHNY, CDR2 SVGAGI (reference sequence). The CDR3 region is CASSRGPTGGVIQPQHF. Written as DNA, the CDR3 is TGTGCCAGCAGTCGAGGGCCCACAGGGGGGGTGATTCAGCCCCAGCATTTT.

This chain connects TRBV9 to TRBJ1-3; possibly TRBD1 for D (5 bases). V lost 5 bases and J 2 bases, leaving 8 bases between the germline ends. Germline-derived CDR1 and CDR2 are SGDLS and YYNGEE. The CDR3 has 13 residues. DNA of the CDR3: TGTGCCAGCAGGTCGACAGCTGGAAACACCATATATTTT. Translation gives CASRSTAGNTIYF.

The chain couples TRBV7-9 to TRBJ2-4; 9 positions agree with TRBD1. CDR1 is SEHNR, CDR2 FQNEAQ, per germline (reference sequence). This CDR3 contains 17 residues. The J segment lost 4 bases and the V segment lost 1 base, leaving 8 bases of the junction unmatched. The CDR3 region is CASSLVTGTGTKNIQYF. In DNA form, the CDR3 reads TGTGCCAGCAGCTTAGTTACCGGGACAGGGACTAAAAACATTCAGTACTTC.

The chain employs TRBV5-4 and TRBJ1-1; D perhaps matches TRBD1 (6 bases). The CDR3 contains 14 residues. Germline CDR1 is SGHNT and CDR2 is YYREEE (reference sequence). V was clipped by 6 bases and J by 8 bases, with 20 bases between them. For the CDR3, the DNA is TGTGCCAGCACTAGGAGCGGGGGGCGCCTCGAAGCTTTCTTT. Its translation: CASTRSGGRLEAFF.

This chain joins TRBV7-2 and TRBJ2-1; possibly TRBD1 for D (6 bases). Trimming removed 2 bases from V and 1 base from J, with 9 bases in between. Germline values: CDR1 SGHTA, CDR2 FQGNSA. The CDR3 length is 15 residues. The CDR3 DNA follows: TGTGCCAGCAGCTTAACGACAGGATCCTACAATGAGCAGTTCTTC. It specifies CASSLTTGSYNEQFF.

The chain has TRBV7-9 and TRBJ2-7; D might be TRBD2 (6 bases). The CDR3 sequence is 14 residues long. CDR1 is SEHNR, CDR2 FQNEAQ, per germline (reference sequence). V lost 7 bases and J 12 bases, leaving 25 bases between the germline ends. CDR3 DNA sequence: TGTGCCAGCACCTCGGAGGGAGATTCGATGAAGCGGTACTTC. Residues: CASTSEGDSMKRYF. The complete variable domain, with remaining parts taken from reference TRBV7-9 and TRBJ2-7, reads DTGVSQNPRHKITKRGQNVTFRCDPISEHNRLYWYRQTLGQGPEFLTYFQNEAQLEKSRLLSDRFSAERPKGSFSTLEIQRTEQGDSAMYLCASTSEGDSMKRYFGPGTRLTVT.

This clone was recorded only once. J is TRBJ2-7 and V is TRBV7-6; 8 nucleotides line up with TRBD2. This CDR3 is 16 amino acids long. Germline V CDR1 and CDR2: SGHVS, FNYEAQ. V dropped 5 bases and J dropped 0; count of bases not matched to a gene: 9. The CDR3 reads CASSPTAGTSSYEQYF. For the CDR3, the DNA is TGTGCCAGCAGCCCGACGGCCGGGACTAGCTCCTACGAGCAGTACTTC.

The V and J genes are TRBV28 and TRBJ2-5; D not certain. Germline loops: CDR1 MDHEN, CDR2 SYDVKM. This CDR3 spans 14 amino acids. With 3 bases removed from V and 2 bases from J, the gap between germline ends came to 10 bases. The CDR3 here is CASSLGGRQETQYF. CDR3 DNA: TGTGCCAGCAGTTTGGGTGGCAGGCAAGAGACCCAGTACTTC.

The J gene is TRBJ2-7, the V gene TRBV7-2; 9 positions match TRBD1. Losses at the gene ends were 4 bases for V and 1 base for J; bases not matched to a gene: 11. The CDR3 covers 17 residues. Germline lookup yields CDR1 SGHTA and CDR2 FQGNSA. CDR3 in amino acids: CASSSLRTGVGSYEQYV. Here the CDR3 DNA reads TGTGCCAGCAGCTCCCTTCGGACAGGGGTAGGGTCCTACGAGCAGTACGTC.

This chain joins TRBV5-6 and TRBJ2-3; 15 nucleotides agree with TRBD2. Germline V gene sequence: CDR1 SGHDT, CDR2 YYEEEE. This CDR3 contains 17 residues. Germline trimming cut 4 bases from V and 4 bases from J; bases unmatched to any gene: 7. CDR3 DNA sequence: TGTGCCAGCAGCGTCGGGACTAGCGGGGGGAGGGCAGATACGCAGTATTTT. As protein: CASSVGTSGGRADTQYF.

The chain couples TRBV7-9 to TRBJ1-1; 7 bases are shared with TRBD1. Losses at the gene ends were 5 bases for V and 7 bases for J; bases not matched to a gene: 10. This CDR3 is 14 amino acids long. The germline CDR1 and CDR2 sequences are SEHNR and FQNEAQ (reference sequence). CDR3 DNA sequence: TGTGCCAGCAGCCCCTATTGGACAGGAATTGAAGCTTTCTTT. Protein: CASSPYWTGIEAFF.

The chain combines TRBV5-5 with TRBJ1-2; 9 bases are shared with TRBD1. The V segment lost 4 bases and the J segment 3 bases; nucleotides outside the gene matches: 10. Germline CDR1 reads SGHKS; CDR2 reads YYEKEE (reference sequence). The length of the CDR3 is 16 residues. CDR3 in amino acids: CASSRNSRDRDYGYTF. The CDR3 coding sequence is TGTGCCAGCAGCCGGAACTCACGGGACAGGGACTATGGCTACACCTTC.

The genes are TRBV6-6 and TRBJ1-2, with D maybe TRBD1 (6 bases). With 5 bases removed from V and 0 bases from J, the gap between germline ends came to 16 bases. The CDR3 is 16 amino acids. Germline loops: CDR1 MNHNY, CDR2 SVGAGI (reference sequence). The CDR3 DNA is TGTGCCAGCAGTCGAACAGGGACAATTACTAACTATGGCTACACCTTC. It is translated as CASSRTGTITNYGYTF.

V gene TRBV2 combines with J gene TRBJ1-6; 10 bases are shared with TRBD1. Germline V gene sequence: CDR1 SNHLY, CDR2 FYNNEI. Trimming removed 7 bases from V and 14 bases from J; junction bases left unmatched: 14. The CDR3 runs to 15 residues. The CDR3 DNA is TGTGCCAGCACTGGGGACAGGGGCCGTCCTTCGACCCTCCACTTT. Amino acid sequence: CASTGDRGRPSTLHF.

This clone appeared a single time. The chain couples TRBV24-1 to TRBJ2-5; weak D call: TRBD2 (6 bases). The CDR3 is made up of 12 amino acids. The ends were cut back, 5 bases at V and 5 bases at J, with 8 bases in the middle. CDR1 and CDR2 (germline): KGHDR, SFDVKD. CDR3 in DNA: TGTGCCACCAGTGGCGGGGTGGAGACCCAGTACTTC. This codes for CATSGGVETQYF.

The chain links TRBV6-1 to TRBJ2-6, with D maybe TRBD2 (5 bases). Trimming took 2 bases from V and 2 from J, leaving 10 bases between them. Germline V gene lookup returns CDR1 MNHNS and CDR2 SASEGT. The CDR3 contains 16 residues. The CDR3 reads CASSETLTTGANVLTF. The CDR3 DNA reads TGTGCCAGCAGTGAAACCCTGACTACTGGGGCCAACGTCCTGACTTTC.

The chain is built from TRBV24-1 and TRBJ2-5; D gene ambiguous. Germline CDR1 KGHDR, CDR2 SFDVKD. The V end was cut by 1 base, the J end by 3 bases, with 11 bases between. The CDR3 is 15 amino acids. This chain's CDR3 is CATSDFADTEETQYF. CDR3 sequence (DNA): TGTGCCACCAGTGATTTCGCAGATACAGAAGAGACCCAGTACTTC.

This rearrangement joins TRBV19 to TRBJ1-5; 7 positions agree with TRBD1. The CDR3 loop spans 14 amino acids. Per germline, CDR1 LNHDA and CDR2 SQIVND (reference sequence). V trimming: 4 bases; J trimming: 7 bases; junction bases outside the gene matches: 7. CDR3 sequence: CASSRRQGGQPQHF. The CDR3 DNA is TGTGCCAGTAGTAGACGACAGGGTGGCCAGCCCCAGCATTTT.

The chain is built from TRBV10-3 and TRBJ2-5, with D possibly TRBD2 on 5 matching bases. Germline-derived CDR1 and CDR2 are ENHRY and SYGVKD. This CDR3 is 13 amino acids long. V lost 10 bases to trimming and J lost 3 bases, with 15 bases between them. The CDR3 loop reads CASRNGVEETQYF. The DNA of the CDR3 is TGTGCCAGCAGAAACGGGGTCGAAGAGACCCAGTACTTC.

The V gene is TRBV7-2, the J gene TRBJ2-1, with D possibly being TRBD2 (5 bases). The germline V and J ends were trimmed by 3 bases and 5 bases, with 11 bases remaining between them. There are 14 residues in the CDR3. Germline CDR1 reads SGHTA; CDR2 reads FQGNSA. As DNA, the CDR3 is TGTGCCAGCAGCTTTTATGGAGCGGACAATGAGCAGTTCTTC. This codes for CASSFYGADNEQFF.

CDR3 region: CASSLALTGKETQYF. For the CDR3, the DNA is TGTGCCAGCAGCTTAGCTTTAACGGGGAAAGAGACCCAGTACTTC. The V call is TRBV7-2, the J call TRBJ2-5; tentatively, D is TRBD2 (5 bases). The CDR3 spans 15 residues. Germline V gene data show CDR1 as SGHTA and CDR2 as FQGNSA. Trimming shortened V by 0 bases and J by 3 bases, and 11 bases separated the two germline ends.

This clone was detected only a few times. The genes are TRBV7-8 and TRBJ2-3, with 7 bases lining up with TRBD2. The CDR3 runs 16 residues. V shed 1 base, J shed 5 bases, and the junction held 9 bases outside the gene matches. Germline V CDR1 and CDR2: SGHVS, FQNEAQ. The CDR3 sequence: CASSLGIRGGGDTQYF. The CDR3 DNA sequence: TGTGCCAGCAGCTTAGGAATTCGGGGCGGGGGAGATACGCAGTATTTT.

J is TRBJ2-5 and V is TRBV9; D not certain. CDR3 length: 13 amino acids. Trimming took 3 bases from V and 5 from J, leaving 11 bases between them. Per germline, CDR1 SGDLS and CDR2 YYNGEE. The CDR3 protein is CASSGDYPETQYF. CDR3 DNA sequence: TGTGCCAGCAGCGGAGATTACCCGGAGACCCAGTACTTC.

The V and J genes are TRBV19 and TRBJ1-4; D might be TRBD1 (5 bases). The germline gives CDR1 LNHDA, CDR2 SQIVND (reference sequence). This CDR3 contains 17 residues. Trimming took 0 bases from V and 7 from J, leaving 18 bases between them. CDR3 nucleotides: TGTGCCAGTAGTATAGACTGGAATGCGGGGGGACGTGAAAAACTGTTTTTT. Translated, it gives CASSIDWNAGGREKLFF.

V gene TRBV5-5 combines with J gene TRBJ1-6; D perhaps matches TRBD1 (5 bases). CDR1 and CDR2 (germline): SGHKS, YYEKEE (reference sequence). CDR3 length equals 20 residues. The V end was cut by 1 base, the J end by 0 bases, with 20 bases between. Here the CDR3 reads CASSLNYNSRGYSYNSPLHF. The CDR3 nucleotides read TGTGCCAGCAGCTTGAACTATAACAGTAGGGGATACTCCTATAATTCACCCCTCCACTTT.

The J gene is TRBJ2-7, the V gene TRBV7-8, with D possibly being TRBD1 (6 bases). The CDR3 covers 15 residues. Germline loops: CDR1 SGHVS, CDR2 FQNEAQ. Trimming removed 4 bases at V and 2 bases at J, with 15 bases between. The CDR3 protein is CASSSKRTVPYEQYF. CDR3 coding DNA: TGTGCCAGCAGCTCAAAGCGGACAGTCCCCTACGAGCAGTACTTC.

The chain has TRBV11-2 and TRBJ2-1; 12 bases fit TRBD2. Per germline, CDR1 SGHAT and CDR2 FQNNGV. The CDR3 totals 18 residues. V dropped 5 bases and J dropped 7; count of bases not matched to a gene: 15. CDR3 nucleotides: TGTGCCAGCAGCCACCTGACTAGCGGGGGACCAACTCAAAATGAGCAGTTCTTC. Protein: CASSHLTSGGPTQNEQFF.